Listed below are T cell receptor beta chains from one sample, sequenced in a study of cytomegalovirus exposure and HLA in healthy donors. The protocol was immunoSEQ multiplex PCR, while the TCRdb copy is restricted to in-frame clones and leaves out a portion. The data contain roughly 120,000 clones, roughly 86% of them singletons. Sequencing was performed on PBMCs. Receptors originate from a woman in her late teens or twenties in good health and CMV-seronegative. CDR3s include the opening cysteine and the closing phenylalanine or tryptophan. The D gene is left open where the match is weak. Some rows mark clone size as missing; the rest say once, few, many or name a class of expanded clone.

j_call: TRBJ1-5; clone_size: few; v_call: TRBV6-5; d_call: -; cdr3_aa: CASSAQGSGQPQHF; cdr3_nt: TGTGCCAGCAGTGCACAGGGAAGCGGTCAGCCCCAGCATTTT
j_call: TRBJ2-7; clone_size: -; v_call: TRBV18; d_call: TRBD1; cdr3_aa: CASSPRTGDEQYF; cdr3_nt: TGTGCCAGCTCACCACGGACAGGAGACGAGCAGTACTTC
j_call: TRBJ2-7; clone_size: -; v_call: TRBV6-5; d_call: TRBD1; cdr3_aa: CASSWDREKQYF; cdr3_nt: TGTGCCAGCAGTTGGGACAGGGAAAAGCAGTACTTC
j_call: TRBJ1-2; clone_size: -; v_call: TRBV9; d_call: -; cdr3_aa: CASSGGLSYGYTF; cdr3_nt: TGTGCCAGCAGCGGCGGCCTCAGCTATGGCTACACCTTC
j_call: TRBJ2-7; clone_size: -; v_call: TRBV10-2; d_call: TRBD1; cdr3_aa: CASRDSGTGHEQYF; cdr3_nt: TGCGCCAGCAGGGATTCCGGGACAGGCCACGAGCAGTACTTC
j_call: TRBJ1-1; clone_size: -; v_call: TRBV7-3; d_call: TRBD1; cdr3_aa: CASSPAVRQGEAFF; cdr3_nt: TGTGCCAGCAGCCCGGCGGTCAGACAGGGTGAAGCTTTCTTT
j_call: TRBJ2-1; clone_size: -; v_call: TRBV9; d_call: TRBD2; cdr3_aa: CASSVASGTSGTSEQFF; cdr3_nt: TGTGCCAGCAGCGTAGCCTCCGGGACTAGCGGAACATCTGAGCAGTTCTTC
j_call: TRBJ1-3; clone_size: -; v_call: TRBV2; d_call: -; cdr3_aa: CASSPRFSARASSGNTIYF; cdr3_nt: TGTGCCAGCAGCCCCAGATTCTCGGCGCGGGCAAGCTCTGGAAACACCATATATTTT
j_call: TRBJ1-5; clone_size: once; v_call: TRBV28; d_call: -; cdr3_aa: CASSRRGPQHF; cdr3_nt: TGTGCCAGCAGTCGAAGGGGGCCCCAGCATTTT
j_call: TRBJ2-7; clone_size: -; v_call: TRBV27; d_call: TRBD2; cdr3_aa: CASSFSGLRYEQYF; cdr3_nt: TGTGCCAGCAGTTTTAGCGGGCTTCGGTACGAGCAGTACTTC
j_call: TRBJ2-7; clone_size: -; v_call: TRBV28; d_call: TRBD2; cdr3_aa: CASRSTLAGDFYEQYF; cdr3_nt: TGTGCCAGCAGAAGTACACTAGCGGGAGACTTCTACGAGCAGTACTTC
j_call: TRBJ1-2; clone_size: -; v_call: TRBV30; d_call: -; cdr3_aa: CAGSLRRSYGYTF; cdr3_nt: TGTGCCGGCAGCCTCCGACGGAGCTATGGCTACACCTTC
j_call: TRBJ2-2; clone_size: -; v_call: TRBV28; d_call: -; cdr3_aa: CASSAGLTNTGELFF; cdr3_nt: TGTGCCAGCAGTGCCGGGTTGACTAACACCGGGGAGCTGTTTTTT
j_call: TRBJ2-3; clone_size: once; v_call: TRBV27; d_call: -; cdr3_aa: CASSPRTSTDTQYF; cdr3_nt: TGTGCCAGCAGTCCGCGGACTAGCACAGATACGCAGTATTTT
j_call: TRBJ2-7; clone_size: once; v_call: TRBV29-1; d_call: -; cdr3_aa: CSALLETYEQYF; cdr3_nt: TGCAGCGCTTTGTTAGAGACCTACGAGCAGTACTTC
j_call: TRBJ2-5; clone_size: -; v_call: TRBV28; d_call: -; cdr3_aa: CATLWDTQETQYF; cdr3_nt: TGTGCCACCCTATGGGACACCCAAGAGACCCAGTACTTC
j_call: TRBJ2-7; clone_size: -; v_call: TRBV20-1; d_call: -; cdr3_aa: CSASSHEQYF; cdr3_nt: TGCAGTGCTAGCTCCCACGAGCAGTACTTC
j_call: TRBJ1-3; clone_size: -; v_call: TRBV7-9; d_call: -; cdr3_aa: CASSLSGSSGNTIYF; cdr3_nt: TGTGCCAGCAGCTTATCAGGCAGCTCTGGAAACACCATATATTTT
j_call: TRBJ1-4; clone_size: -; v_call: TRBV7-9; d_call: TRBD1; cdr3_aa: CASSLTGDNEKLFF; cdr3_nt: TGTGCCAGCAGCTTAACAGGGGATAATGAAAAACTGTTTTTT
j_call: TRBJ1-2; clone_size: -; v_call: TRBV30; d_call: -; cdr3_aa: CAWSRGGVRSYGYTF; cdr3_nt: TGTGCCTGGAGTCGGGGAGGGGTGAGGAGCTATGGCTACACCTTC
j_call: TRBJ2-1; clone_size: -; v_call: TRBV19; d_call: TRBD2; cdr3_aa: CASGSGISYNEQFF; cdr3_nt: TGTGCCAGCGGTAGCGGGATTTCCTACAATGAGCAGTTCTTC
j_call: TRBJ2-1; clone_size: -; v_call: TRBV5-1; d_call: TRBD2; cdr3_aa: CASSRGTSLFGEQFF; cdr3_nt: TGCGCCAGCAGCCGGGGGACTAGCCTTTTCGGTGAGCAGTTCTTC
j_call: TRBJ2-7; clone_size: -; v_call: TRBV6-5; d_call: -; cdr3_aa: CASSLGTKYSYEQYF; cdr3_nt: TGTGCCAGCAGCCTCGGGACAAAATACTCCTACGAGCAGTACTTC
j_call: TRBJ2-1; clone_size: -; v_call: TRBV28; d_call: -; cdr3_aa: CASSLTSLDEQFF; cdr3_nt: TGTGCCAGCAGTTTAACTAGCCTCGATGAGCAGTTCTTC
j_call: TRBJ2-2; clone_size: -; v_call: TRBV2; d_call: -; cdr3_aa: CASSGGQTTGELFF; cdr3_nt: TGTGCCAGCAGCGGGGGACAGACCACCGGGGAGCTGTTTTTT
j_call: TRBJ1-6; clone_size: -; v_call: TRBV27; d_call: TRBD1; cdr3_aa: CASSTPGQRNSPLHF; cdr3_nt: TGTGCCAGCAGTACTCCGGGACAGAGAAATTCACCCCTCCACTTT
j_call: TRBJ1-4; clone_size: -; v_call: TRBV28; d_call: TRBD1; cdr3_aa: CASSSPGTGRKLFF; cdr3_nt: TGTGCCAGCAGTTCTCCCGGGACAGGCCGAAAACTGTTTTTT
j_call: TRBJ1-3; clone_size: -; v_call: TRBV30; d_call: -; cdr3_aa: CAWSVWGRESGNTIYF; cdr3_nt: TGTGCCTGGAGTGTCTGGGGGCGGGAGTCTGGAAACACCATATATTTT
j_call: TRBJ1-1; clone_size: -; v_call: TRBV25-1; d_call: TRBD1; cdr3_aa: CASSGQPGQGASEAFF; cdr3_nt: TGTGCCAGCAGTGGGCAGCCGGGACAGGGGGCGAGTGAAGCTTTCTTT
j_call: TRBJ1-1; clone_size: -; v_call: TRBV7-8; d_call: -; cdr3_aa: CASSSVGTKGTEAFF; cdr3_nt: TGTGCCAGCAGCTCAGTGGGGACAAAAGGCACTGAAGCTTTCTTT
j_call: TRBJ2-5; clone_size: -; v_call: TRBV18; d_call: -; cdr3_aa: CASSPRRRGRETQYF; cdr3_nt: TGTGCCAGCTCACCACGCAGGAGGGGGCGGGAGACCCAGTACTTC
j_call: TRBJ2-1; clone_size: -; v_call: TRBV5-1; d_call: -; cdr3_aa: CASSLEAPPGVEQFF; cdr3_nt: TGCGCCAGCAGCTTGGAGGCCCCGCCCGGGGTTGAGCAGTTCTTC
j_call: TRBJ2-1; clone_size: -; v_call: TRBV7-9; d_call: TRBD1; cdr3_aa: CASSGTGEYNEQFF; cdr3_nt: TGTGCCAGCAGCGGGACAGGCGAATACAATGAGCAGTTCTTC
j_call: TRBJ2-2; clone_size: -; v_call: TRBV9; d_call: TRBD2; cdr3_aa: CASSVGGSPTGELFF; cdr3_nt: TGTGCCAGCAGCGTAGGCGGGAGCCCCACCGGGGAGCTGTTTTTT
j_call: TRBJ2-7; clone_size: once; v_call: TRBV5-1; d_call: -; cdr3_aa: CASSLKESLVNEQYF; cdr3_nt: TGCGCCAGCAGCTTGAAGGAGTCTTTGGTGAACGAGCAGTACTTC
j_call: TRBJ2-1; clone_size: -; v_call: TRBV28; d_call: TRBD2; cdr3_aa: CASSLGGGVGNEQFF; cdr3_nt: TGTGCCAGCAGTTTAGGCGGGGGGGTTGGTAATGAGCAGTTCTTC
j_call: TRBJ1-6; clone_size: -; v_call: TRBV19; d_call: -; cdr3_aa: CASSIKSAAELPLHF; cdr3_nt: TGTGCCAGTAGTATCAAATCGGCGGCTGAATTACCCCTCCACTTT
j_call: TRBJ1-2; clone_size: few; v_call: TRBV10-3; d_call: TRBD1; cdr3_aa: CAIPAGGRDGYTF; cdr3_nt: TGTGCCATCCCGGCAGGGGGTAGGGATGGCTACACCTTC
j_call: TRBJ2-1; clone_size: once; v_call: TRBV29-1; d_call: TRBD1; cdr3_aa: CSVGGQPNEQFF; cdr3_nt: TGCAGCGTTGGGGGACAGCCCAATGAGCAGTTCTTC
j_call: TRBJ1-2; clone_size: -; v_call: TRBV28; d_call: TRBD1; cdr3_aa: CASSLLPGGGYTF; cdr3_nt: TGTGCCAGCAGTTTACTACCAGGGGGGGGCTACACCTTC
j_call: TRBJ2-1; clone_size: -; v_call: TRBV11-2; d_call: -; cdr3_aa: CASSSRAGVGNEQFF; cdr3_nt: TGTGCCAGCAGCTCGAGGGCAGGGGTCGGCAATGAGCAGTTCTTC
j_call: TRBJ2-1; clone_size: -; v_call: TRBV5-6; d_call: TRBD2; cdr3_aa: CASSVGLAGGPYNEQFF; cdr3_nt: TGTGCCAGCAGCGTGGGACTAGCGGGAGGCCCCTACAATGAGCAGTTCTTC
j_call: TRBJ1-2; clone_size: -; v_call: TRBV5-4; d_call: TRBD1; cdr3_aa: CASSAWTGGESYGYTF; cdr3_nt: TGTGCCAGCAGCGCCTGGACAGGGGGAGAGAGCTATGGCTACACCTTC
j_call: TRBJ2-2; clone_size: -; v_call: TRBV7-2; d_call: -; cdr3_aa: CASSLYGELFF; cdr3_nt: TGTGCCAGCAGCTTATATGGGGAGCTGTTTTTT
j_call: TRBJ1-5; clone_size: -; v_call: TRBV10-3; d_call: -; cdr3_aa: CAISAGVVSPQHF; cdr3_nt: TGTGCCATCAGTGCAGGGGTTGTATCGCCCCAGCATTTT
j_call: TRBJ1-1; clone_size: -; v_call: TRBV2; d_call: -; cdr3_aa: CASSERQMNTEAFF; cdr3_nt: TGTGCCAGCAGTGAAAGACAGATGAACACTGAAGCTTTCTTT
j_call: TRBJ2-7; clone_size: -; v_call: TRBV4-3; d_call: -; cdr3_aa: CASSPAESTAYEQYF; cdr3_nt: TGCGCCAGCAGCCCCGCCGAGTCGACTGCCTACGAGCAGTACTTC
j_call: TRBJ2-2; clone_size: -; v_call: TRBV6-5; d_call: -; cdr3_aa: CASSYSVMINTGELFF; cdr3_nt: TGTGCCAGCAGTTATTCGGTAATGATTAACACCGGGGAGCTGTTTTTT
j_call: TRBJ2-1; clone_size: -; v_call: TRBV4-1; d_call: TRBD2; cdr3_aa: CASSSGLAGGPRNEQFF; cdr3_nt: TGCGCCAGCAGCTCGGGACTAGCGGGGGGGCCGAGGAATGAGCAGTTCTTC
j_call: TRBJ2-5; clone_size: -; v_call: TRBV21-1; d_call: -; cdr3_aa: CASSKVVAAYQETQYF; cdr3_nt: TGTGCCAGCAGCAAAGTGGTAGCGGCGTACCAAGAGACCCAGTACTTC
j_call: TRBJ2-5; clone_size: -; v_call: TRBV28; d_call: TRBD2; cdr3_aa: CASSWSGMGETQYF; cdr3_nt: TGTGCCAGCAGTTGGAGCGGGATGGGGGAGACCCAGTACTTC
j_call: TRBJ2-7; clone_size: -; v_call: TRBV27; d_call: TRBD1; cdr3_aa: CASSQTGVEQYF; cdr3_nt: TGTGCCAGCAGCCAGACAGGGGTCGAGCAGTACTTC
j_call: TRBJ1-4; clone_size: -; v_call: TRBV19; d_call: -; cdr3_aa: CAKTGSGEKLFF; cdr3_nt: TGTGCCAAAACAGGATCAGGTGAAAAACTGTTTTTT
j_call: TRBJ2-3; clone_size: -; v_call: TRBV29-1; d_call: -; cdr3_aa: CSVRQGMADTQYF; cdr3_nt: TGCAGCGTTAGGCAGGGAATGGCAGATACGCAGTATTTT
j_call: TRBJ2-3; clone_size: -; v_call: TRBV29-1; d_call: TRBD2; cdr3_aa: CSVASGGPVTQYF; cdr3_nt: TGCAGCGTTGCTAGCGGGGGGCCCGTCACGCAGTATTTT
j_call: TRBJ1-1; clone_size: -; v_call: TRBV6-5; d_call: TRBD1; cdr3_aa: CASLRTGGDTEAFF; cdr3_nt: TGTGCCAGCCTCAGGACAGGGGGGGACACTGAAGCTTTCTTT
j_call: TRBJ2-2; clone_size: -; v_call: TRBV28; d_call: -; cdr3_aa: CASIRSTGELFF; cdr3_nt: TGTGCCAGCATAAGGAGCACCGGGGAGCTGTTTTTT
j_call: TRBJ2-5; clone_size: -; v_call: TRBV7-7; d_call: TRBD2; cdr3_aa: CASSVGTSEETQYF; cdr3_nt: TGTGCCAGCAGTGTTGGGACTAGCGAAGAGACCCAGTACTTC
j_call: TRBJ1-1; clone_size: once; v_call: TRBV18; d_call: TRBD1; cdr3_aa: CASSPNRGPEAFF; cdr3_nt: TGTGCCAGCTCACCTAACAGGGGTCCTGAAGCTTTCTTT